The 31 T cell receptor beta chains listed next were all sequenced from one sample in a study of blood T cell repertoires in COVID-19. Using immunoSEQ multiplex PCR, the repertoire was profiled, and TCRdb retains in-frame clones only, with some absent. The top ten hold about 3% of the sample, which has roughly 280,000 clones, around 93% seen once. Sample: PBMCs or T cells enriched from blood (not recorded which). The receptors were gathered from a middle-aged man who had been exposed to COVID-19.

The chain recombines TRBV7-9 with TRBJ2-3, with TRBD1 matching over 10 bases. The CDR3 extends over 14 amino acids. Germline CDR1 reads SEHNR; CDR2 reads FQNEAQ (reference sequence). V lost 7 bases, J lost 5 bases, and 6 bases stayed unmatched. CDR3 region: CASTDRGSRDTQYF. The CDR3 DNA reads TGTGCCAGCACGGACAGGGGGTCTAGAGATACGCAGTATTTT.

This rearrangement joins TRBV24-1 to TRBJ2-2, with 8 nucleotides matching TRBD2. V shed 0 bases, J shed 5 bases, and the junction held 7 bases outside the gene matches. The CDR3 has 17 amino acids. The germline CDR1 and CDR2 sequences are KGHDR and SFDVKD. The CDR3 loop is CATSDLRGGAGTGELFF. The CDR3 region has the DNA TGTGCCACCAGTGATTTGCGGGGGGGAGCGGGGACCGGGGAGCTGTTTTTT.

V gene TRBV3-1 (or the pseudogene TRBV3-2) combines with J gene TRBJ2-1; 9 nucleotides agree with TRBD1. Per germline, CDR1 LGHDT and CDR2 YNNKEL (reference sequence). J lost 2 bases, V lost 4 bases, and 12 bases had no gene match. This CDR3 region has 18 residues. CDR3 sequence reads: CASSLPLRQGDTYNEQFF. In nucleotides, the CDR3 is TGTGCCAGCAGCCTACCACTACGACAGGGGGACACCTACAATGAGCAGTTCTTC.

The chain combines TRBV24-1 with TRBJ1-2, with D perhaps TRBD1 (6 bases). The CDR3 is made up of 15 amino acids. The germline V gene has CDR1 KGHDR and CDR2 SFDVKD. V was clipped by 4 bases and J by 6 bases, with 17 bases between them. The chain's CDR3 is CATSDPLTGRDGYTF. CDR3 nucleotides: TGTGCCACCAGTGACCCCTTAACAGGGAGGGATGGCTACACCTTC.

A note on this clone: Other DNA variants within this sample encode the same CDR3. The genes are TRBV9 and TRBJ2-1; tentative D call: TRBD2 (6 bases). Trimming pared 0 bases from V and 3 bases from J, leaving 10 bases between. Per germline, CDR1 SGDLS and CDR2 YYNGEE. CDR3 size: 15 residues. This chain's CDR3 is CASSVDGGSYNEQFF. For the CDR3, the DNA is TGTGCCAGCAGCGTAGACGGGGGAAGCTACAATGAGCAGTTCTTC.

In DNA, the CDR3 is TGTGCCAGCAGCCAAAGGACTTCATCCTACAATGAGCAGTTCTTC. Translating gives CASSQRTSSYNEQFF. The chain carries TRBV3-1 (or the pseudogene TRBV3-2) and TRBJ2-1; D perhaps matches TRBD2 (5 bases). Germline assignment: CDR1 LGHDT and CDR2 YNNKEL (reference sequence). Trimming pared 2 bases from V and 1 base from J, leaving 9 bases between. This CDR3 contains 15 residues.

This clone appeared once. This CDR3 reads CASRTSGESWEQFF. The CDR3 region has the DNA TGTGCCAGTAGGACTAGCGGGGAATCGTGGGAGCAGTTCTTC. V is TRBV19 and J is TRBJ2-1; 11 nucleotides agree with TRBD2. The germline V gene has CDR1 LNHDA and CDR2 SQIVND (reference sequence). This CDR3 spans 14 amino acids. V was clipped by 6 bases and J by 10 bases; unmatched bases: 8.

The chain combines TRBV2 with TRBJ1-1; the match to TRBD1 covers 8 bases. The CDR3 has 14 amino acids. Germline V lookup: CDR1 SNHLY, CDR2 FYNNEI. J lost 0 bases, V lost 8 bases, and 5 bases had no gene match. For the CDR3, the DNA is TGTGCCAGCCGGGACAGGCAAATGAACACTGAAGCTTTCTTT. This translates into CASRDRQMNTEAFF.

The V and J genes are TRBV13 and TRBJ2-7; the D gene is possibly TRBD1 (6 bases). The germline CDR1 and CDR2 sequences are PRHDT and FYEKMQ (reference sequence). The V gene lost 3 bases and the J gene lost 2 bases, with 11 bases spanning the gap. CDR3 size: 14 residues. The CDR3 region is CASSFSGAPYEQYF. The DNA for the CDR3 is TGTGCCAGCAGCTTTTCAGGGGCCCCCTACGAGCAGTACTTC.

This chain uses TRBV4-1 with TRBJ2-7, with D possibly TRBD1 on 5 matching bases. The CDR3 covers 15 residues. CDR1 is MGHRA and CDR2 is YSYEKL in the germline V gene. V dropped 1 base and J dropped 6 bases, with 16 bases sitting between them. CDR3 protein: CASSQVLKTAREQYF. CDR3 bases: TGCGCCAGCAGCCAAGTTTTAAAGACAGCCCGCGAGCAGTACTTC.

This clone was seen a handful of times. CDR3 nucleotide sequence: TGTGCCTGGAGCGGGAGCCCGCGAAAACTGTTTTTT. Translated: CAWSGSPRKLFF. V gene TRBV30 combines with J gene TRBJ1-4, with D unclear. Germline V lookup: CDR1 GTSNPN, CDR2 SVGIG (reference sequence). V shed 3 bases and J shed 10 bases, with 12 bases lying between them. This CDR3 spans 12 amino acids.

This clone was recorded a few times. In DNA, the CDR3 is TGCGCCAGCAGCCAAGGCGACGGACAGACCAACACCGGGGAGCTGTTTTTT. Translation: CASSQGDGQTNTGELFF. The chain couples TRBV4-1 to TRBJ2-2, with D possibly TRBD1 on 6 matching bases. CDR1 and CDR2 from the germline V gene are MGHRA and YSYEKL. The CDR3 contains 17 residues. Trimming stripped 1 base from V and 2 bases from J, with 14 bases between.

The rearrangement uses TRBV7-2 and TRBJ2-5; 13 nucleotides agree with TRBD2. This CDR3 spans 15 amino acids. The ends lost 4 bases at V and 6 bases at J; junction bases unmatched: 5. CDR1 and CDR2 from the germline V gene are SGHTA and FQGNSA. The chain's CDR3 is CASSSTSGRAKTQYF. The CDR3 nucleotides are TGTGCCAGCAGCTCTACTAGCGGGAGGGCCAAGACCCAGTACTTC.

This clone appeared a single time. The chain recombines TRBV28 with TRBJ2-1, with a weak D call TRBD1 (6 bases). The CDR3 loop spans 17 amino acids. Trimming stripped 3 bases from V and 6 bases from J, with 21 bases between. Germline V gene sequence: CDR1 MDHEN, CDR2 SYDVKM. The CDR3 nucleotides read TGTGCCAGCAGTTTCCGCAGGGGAATTATATCTAGCAATGAGCAGTTCTTC. It translates to CASSFRRGIISSNEQFF.

The genes are TRBV9 and TRBJ2-1, with TRBD2 identical over 10 bases. V lost 3 bases and J lost 0; bases outside the gene matches: 3. The CDR3 runs to 16 residues. Germline CDR1 is SGDLS and CDR2 is YYNGEE. The CDR3 region is CASSAPSGSSYNEQFF. Here the CDR3 DNA reads TGTGCCAGCAGCGCCCCTAGCGGGAGCTCCTACAATGAGCAGTTCTTC. Looking up the rest from reference TRBV9 and TRBJ2-1 gives the full variable domain: DSGVTQTPKHLITATGQRVTLRCSPRSGDLSVYWYQQSLDQGLQFLIQYYNGEERAKGNILERFSAQQFPDLHSELNLSSLELGDSALYFCASSAPSGSSYNEQFFGPGTRLTVL.

The V gene is TRBV27, the J gene TRBJ1-5; D ambiguous. CDR1 is MNHEY and CDR2 is SMNVEV in the germline V gene (reference sequence). The CDR3 runs to 15 residues. With 0 bases removed from V and 1 base from J, the gap between germline ends came to 7 bases. DNA for the CDR3: TGTGCCAGCAGTTTATCGATGGCCAGCAATCAGCCCCAGCATTTT. As protein: CASSLSMASNQPQHF.

The chain recombines TRBV7-9 with TRBJ2-3; D may be TRBD1 (6 bases). Germline lookup yields CDR1 SEHNR and CDR2 FQNEAQ (reference sequence). The CDR3 is 14 residues long. V was trimmed by 7 bases and J by 1 base, leaving 12 bases between them. CDR3: CASKPQGRTDTQYF. The DNA for the CDR3 is TGTGCCAGCAAACCACAGGGCCGCACAGATACGCAGTATTTT. The entire variable domain, with the rest obtained from reference TRBV7-9 and TRBJ2-3, is as follows: DTGVSQNPRHKITKRGQNVTFRCDPISEHNRLYWYRQTLGQGPEFLTYFQNEAQLEKSRLLSDRFSAERPKGSFSTLEIQRTEQGDSAMYLCASKPQGRTDTQYFGPGTRLTVL.

In the case of this clone: Its ends do not fully match the called genes, so a read error is possible. This chain uses TRBV24-1 with TRBJ2-5; TRBD1 is a possible D gene (6 bases). The CDR3 extends over 15 amino acids. CDR1 and CDR2 (germline): KGHDR, SFDVKD. CDR3: CATSGLTGPSETQYF. As DNA, the CDR3 is TGTGCCACCAGTGGTTTGACAGGACCGTCGGAGACCCAGTACTTC.

The V and J genes are TRBV6-5 and TRBJ1-1, with a weak D call TRBD1 (5 bases). The CDR3 loop spans 12 amino acids. Germline V gives CDR1 MNHEY, CDR2 SVGAGI. V was trimmed by 2 bases and J by 8 bases, leaving 9 bases between them. The CDR3 is CASSYGAGEAFF. The CDR3 DNA follows: TGTGCCAGCAGTTACGGGGCAGGCGAAGCTTTCTTT.

The rearrangement uses TRBV5-1 and TRBJ2-1, with 12 bases that match TRBD2. Germline V gene lookup returns CDR1 SGHRS and CDR2 YFSETQ. The CDR3 covers 17 residues. After removal of 8 bases from V and 8 bases from J, the junction contained 17 bases not matched to a gene. CDR3 loop: CASATSSSGRAGDEQFF. DNA for the CDR3: TGCGCCAGTGCAACATCCTCTAGCGGGAGGGCCGGGGATGAGCAGTTCTTC.

The chain couples TRBV9 to TRBJ2-5; weak D call: TRBD1 (5 bases). The CDR3 loop spans 15 amino acids. V lost 4 bases, J lost 1 base, and 14 bases lay in between. Per the germline V gene, CDR1 is SGDLS and CDR2 is YYNGEE. CDR3 DNA: TGTGCCAGCAGCCCCATTGGGGCGGTCCAAGAGACCCAGTACTTC. It encodes CASSPIGAVQETQYF.

This sequence joins TRBV7-9 and TRBJ1-3, with D possibly TRBD1 on 5 matching bases. Germline-derived CDR1 and CDR2 are SEHNR and FQNEAQ (reference sequence). The CDR3 totals 13 residues. Deletions cut 3 bases from V and 5 bases from J, with 8 bases between. CDR3 region: CASSFDSRNTIYF. The CDR3 DNA follows: TGTGCCAGCAGCTTCGACAGTAGAAACACCATATATTTT.

V usage is TRBV28 and J usage is TRBJ2-7; 8 nucleotides agree with TRBD1. This CDR3 is built from 15 residues. Per germline, CDR1 MDHEN and CDR2 SYDVKM. The J segment lost 2 bases and the V segment lost 2 bases, leaving 5 bases of the junction unmatched. In DNA, the CDR3 is TGTGCCAGCAGTTTAGCTGGGACAGGAGCCTACGAGCAGTACTTC. Its translation is CASSLAGTGAYEQYF.

This sequence joins TRBV28 and TRBJ1-1; TRBD1 might be the D (5 bases). This CDR3 is 11 amino acids long. V was cut by 8 bases and J by 8 bases, with 12 bases left in between. Germline CDR1 reads MDHEN; CDR2 reads SYDVKM. The CDR3: CASGGGREAFF. The DNA of the CDR3 is TGTGCCAGCGGCGGGGGGAGGGAAGCTTTCTTT. The full variable domain, its missing parts supplied by reference TRBV28 and TRBJ1-1, is DVKVTQSSRYLVKRTGEKVFLECVQDMDHENMFWYRQDPGLGLRLIYFSYDVKMKEKGDIPEGYSVSREKKERFSLILESASTNQTSMYLCASGGGREAFFGQGTRLTVV.

V usage is TRBV7-3 and J usage is TRBJ2-6, with a weak D call TRBD1 (6 bases). V was shortened by 5 bases and J by 0 bases, with 17 bases between the two germline ends. This CDR3 has 18 residues. From germline, CDR1 is SGHTA and CDR2 FQGTGA. CDR3 sequence: CASSTDRRLLSGANVLTF. As DNA, the CDR3 is TGTGCCAGCAGCACCGACAGGAGGTTGCTCTCTGGGGCCAACGTCCTGACTTTC.

The chain carries TRBV6-2 or TRBV6-3 and TRBJ2-6, with 8 bases lining up with TRBD1. The junction had 12 bases not matched to a gene; V was cut back by 5 bases and J by 3 bases. The germline V gene has CDR1 MNHEY and CDR2 SVGEGT. The CDR3 runs to 18 residues. CDR3 loop: CASSARSQGASGANVLTF. For the CDR3, the DNA is TGTGCCAGCAGTGCCCGATCCCAGGGGGCGAGTGGGGCCAACGTCCTGACTTTC.

J is TRBJ2-7 and V is TRBV5-1; TRBD1 is a possible D gene (5 bases). CDR3 size: 15 residues. V was cut by 0 bases and J by 3 bases, with 13 bases left in between. The germline gives CDR1 SGHRS, CDR2 YFSETQ. The CDR3, as DNA: TGCGCCAGCAGCTTGGCCGCGTCAGGGTACTACGAGCAGTACTTC. Protein product: CASSLAASGYYEQYF.

The chain is built from TRBV5-1 and TRBJ2-2, with TRBD2 matching over 11 bases. Germline V gene data show CDR1 as SGHRS and CDR2 as YFSETQ. J was trimmed by 2 bases and V by 8 bases; bases with no gene match: 11. The CDR3 extends over 17 amino acids. CDR3: CASETGLAALNTGELFF. CDR3 bases: TGCGCCAGTGAAACGGGACTAGCGGCACTCAACACCGGGGAGCTGTTTTTT.

The chain recombines TRBV7-2 with TRBJ2-7; 7 bases agree with TRBD2. V lost 5 bases to trimming and J lost 4 bases; unmatched junction nucleotides: 14. This CDR3 comprises 16 residues. Germline CDR1 is SGHTA and CDR2 is FQGNSA. CDR3 protein: CASSDGPGGVLYEQYF. In DNA form, the CDR3 reads TGTGCCAGCAGCGACGGTCCGGGAGGAGTTTTATACGAGCAGTACTTC.

In DNA form, the CDR3 reads TGTGCCAGCAGTTACAGTCTAGCGATCTACAATGAGCAGTTCTTC. Encoded protein: CASSYSLAIYNEQFF. The chain carries TRBV6-6 and TRBJ2-1; D possibly corresponds to TRBD2 (6 bases). This CDR3 is built from 15 residues. Germline loops: CDR1 MNHNY, CDR2 SVGAGI (reference sequence). Trimming stripped 2 bases from V and 3 bases from J, with 11 bases between.

J is TRBJ1-5 and V is TRBV19; 9 nucleotides line up with TRBD1. This CDR3 contains 14 residues. Unmatched junction bases numbered 4, after V lost 5 bases and J lost 5 bases. The germline CDR1 and CDR2 sequences are LNHDA and SQIVND (reference sequence). The CDR3 region is CASSRQGVYQPQHF. CDR3 in DNA: TGTGCCAGTAGTCGACAGGGGGTCTATCAGCCCCAGCATTTT.